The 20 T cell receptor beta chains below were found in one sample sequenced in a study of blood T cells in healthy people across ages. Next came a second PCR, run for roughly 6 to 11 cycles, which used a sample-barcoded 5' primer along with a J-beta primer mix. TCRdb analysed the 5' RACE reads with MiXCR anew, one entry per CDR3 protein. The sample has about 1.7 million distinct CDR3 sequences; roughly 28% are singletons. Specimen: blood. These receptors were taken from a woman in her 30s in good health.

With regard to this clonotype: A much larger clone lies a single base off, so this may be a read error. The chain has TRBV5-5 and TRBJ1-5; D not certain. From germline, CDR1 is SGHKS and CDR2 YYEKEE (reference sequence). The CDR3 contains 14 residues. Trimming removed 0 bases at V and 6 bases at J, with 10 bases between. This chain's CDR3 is CASSLDRPSQPQHF. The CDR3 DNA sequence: TGTGCCAGCAGCTTGGACAGACCCAGTCAGCCCCAGCATTTT.

In DNA form, the CDR3 reads TGTGCCAGCACCCCTCGGCCCTGGTCAGATACGCAGTATTTT. The encoded protein is CASTPRPWSDTQYF. This chain uses TRBV7-2 with TRBJ2-3; no definite D call. CDR1 and CDR2 (germline): SGHTA, FQGNSA. V dropped 7 bases and J dropped 4 bases, with 15 bases sitting between them. The CDR3 has 14 residues.

CDR3 in amino acids: CASSEDGPNYGYTF. DNA of the CDR3: TGTGCCAGCTCAGAAGACGGCCCTAACTATGGCTACACCTTC. The chain employs TRBV18 and TRBJ1-2; no definite D call. The germline CDR1 and CDR2 sequences are KGHSH and LQKENI. This CDR3 is 14 amino acids long. V gave up 5 bases and J gave up 0 bases, with 10 bases separating them. Supplemented by reference TRBV18 and TRBJ1-2, the full variable domain reads NAGVMQNPRHLVRRRGQEARLRCSPMKGHSHVYWYRQLPEEGLKFMVYLQKENIIDESGMPKERFSAEFPKEGPSILRIQQVVRGDSAAYFCASSEDGPNYGYTFGSGTRLTVV.

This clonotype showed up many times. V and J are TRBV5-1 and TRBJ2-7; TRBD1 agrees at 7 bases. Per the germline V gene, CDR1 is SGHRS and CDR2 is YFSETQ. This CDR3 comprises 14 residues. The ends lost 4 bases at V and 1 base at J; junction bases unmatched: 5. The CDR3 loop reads CASSHQQGSYEQYF. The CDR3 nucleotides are TGCGCCAGCAGCCACCAACAGGGGTCCTACGAGCAGTACTTC.

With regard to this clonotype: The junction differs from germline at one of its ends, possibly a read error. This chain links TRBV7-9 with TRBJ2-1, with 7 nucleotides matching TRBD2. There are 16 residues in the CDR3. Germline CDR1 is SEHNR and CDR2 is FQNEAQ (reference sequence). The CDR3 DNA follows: TGTGCCAGCAGCGACGGTGCGGGGGTCTCCTACAATGAGCGGTTCTTC. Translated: CASSDGAGVSYNERFF. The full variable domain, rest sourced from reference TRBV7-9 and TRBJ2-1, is DTGVSQNPRHKITKRGQNVTFRCDPISEHNRLYWYRQTLGQGPEFLTYFQNEAQLEKSRLLSDRFSAERPKGSFSTLEIQRTEQGDSAMYLCASSDGAGVSYNERFFGPGTRLTVL.

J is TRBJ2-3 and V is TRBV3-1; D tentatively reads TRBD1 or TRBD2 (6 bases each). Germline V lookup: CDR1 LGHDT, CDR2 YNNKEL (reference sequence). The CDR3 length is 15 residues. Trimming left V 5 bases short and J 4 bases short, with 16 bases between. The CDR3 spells CASSTVYREADTQYF. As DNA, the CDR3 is TGTGCCAGCAGCACCGTGTACAGGGAGGCAGATACGCAGTATTTT.

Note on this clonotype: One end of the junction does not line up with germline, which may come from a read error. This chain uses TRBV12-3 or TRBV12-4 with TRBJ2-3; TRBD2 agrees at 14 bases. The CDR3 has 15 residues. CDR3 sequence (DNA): TGTACCAGCAGTGGGACTAGCGGGGGACCAGATACGCAGTATTTT. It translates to CTSSGTSGGPDTQYF.

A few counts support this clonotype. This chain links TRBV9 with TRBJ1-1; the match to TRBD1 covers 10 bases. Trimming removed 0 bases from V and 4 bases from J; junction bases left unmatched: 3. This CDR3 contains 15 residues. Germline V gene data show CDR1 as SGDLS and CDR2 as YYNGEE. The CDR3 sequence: CASSVGQGAFTEAFF. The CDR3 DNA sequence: TGTGCCAGCAGCGTAGGACAGGGGGCTTTCACTGAAGCTTTCTTT.

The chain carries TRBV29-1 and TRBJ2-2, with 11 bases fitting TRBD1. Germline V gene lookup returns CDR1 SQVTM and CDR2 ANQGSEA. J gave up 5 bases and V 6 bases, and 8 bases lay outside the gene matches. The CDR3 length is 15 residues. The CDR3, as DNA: TGCAGCGTAACAGCCGGGACAGGGGGGACCGGGGAGCTGTTTTTT. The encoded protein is CSVTAGTGGTGELFF.

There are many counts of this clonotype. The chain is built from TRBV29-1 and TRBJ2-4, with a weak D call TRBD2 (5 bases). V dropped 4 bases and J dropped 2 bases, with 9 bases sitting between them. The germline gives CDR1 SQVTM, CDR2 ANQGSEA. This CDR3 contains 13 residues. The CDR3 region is CSVGGPPKNIQYF. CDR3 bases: TGCAGCGTTGGAGGGCCACCCAAAAACATTCAGTACTTC.

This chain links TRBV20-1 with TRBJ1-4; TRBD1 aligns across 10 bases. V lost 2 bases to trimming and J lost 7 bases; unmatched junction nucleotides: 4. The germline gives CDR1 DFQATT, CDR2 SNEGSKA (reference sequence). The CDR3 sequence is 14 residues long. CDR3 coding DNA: TGCAGTGCTAGAACCGGGACAGGGGCTGAAAAACTGTTTTTT. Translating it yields CSARTGTGAEKLFF.

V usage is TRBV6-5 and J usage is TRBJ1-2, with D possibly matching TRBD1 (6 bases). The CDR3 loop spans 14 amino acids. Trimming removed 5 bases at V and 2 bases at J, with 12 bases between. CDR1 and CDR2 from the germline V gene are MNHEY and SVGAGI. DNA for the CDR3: TGTGCCAGCAGTCCTATCAGGGGAAACTATGGCTACACCTTC. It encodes CASSPIRGNYGYTF.

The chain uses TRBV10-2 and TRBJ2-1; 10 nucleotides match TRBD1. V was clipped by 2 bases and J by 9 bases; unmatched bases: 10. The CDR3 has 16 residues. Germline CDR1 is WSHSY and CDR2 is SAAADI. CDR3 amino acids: CASSERGQGDYSEQFF. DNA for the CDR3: TGCGCCAGCAGTGAGCGCGGACAGGGGGATTATAGTGAGCAGTTCTTC.

The CDR3 region has the DNA TGTGCCAGCAGCTTAGTAATGGGCTCCTACAATGAGCAGTTCTTC. Its protein is CASSLVMGSYNEQFF. V gene TRBV7-6 combines with J gene TRBJ2-1; D is unresolved. Trimming pared 1 base from V and 0 bases from J, leaving 7 bases between. The germline V gene has CDR1 SGHVS and CDR2 FNYEAQ. The CDR3 runs to 15 residues.

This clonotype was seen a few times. The CDR3 is CASSRGAENEAFF. The CDR3 DNA reads TGTGCCAGCAGCCGGGGGGCGGAAAATGAAGCTTTCTTT. V usage is TRBV7-9 and J usage is TRBJ1-1; the D gene is possibly TRBD1 (6 bases). Germline V gene data show CDR1 as SEHNR and CDR2 as FQNEAQ (reference sequence). The CDR3 spans 13 residues. Trimming took 5 bases from V and 7 from J, leaving 14 bases between them.

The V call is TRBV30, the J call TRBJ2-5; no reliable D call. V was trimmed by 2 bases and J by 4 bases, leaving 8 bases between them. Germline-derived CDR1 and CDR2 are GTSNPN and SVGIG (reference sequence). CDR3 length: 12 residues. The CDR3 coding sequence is TGTGCCTGGAGTATTACGGCAGAGACCCAGTACTTC. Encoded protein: CAWSITAETQYF.

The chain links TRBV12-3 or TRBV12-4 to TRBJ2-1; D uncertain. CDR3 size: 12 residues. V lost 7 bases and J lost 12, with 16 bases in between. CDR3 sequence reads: CASTSTSDRQFF. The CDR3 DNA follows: TGTGCCAGCACCTCGACAAGCGATAGGCAGTTCTTC.

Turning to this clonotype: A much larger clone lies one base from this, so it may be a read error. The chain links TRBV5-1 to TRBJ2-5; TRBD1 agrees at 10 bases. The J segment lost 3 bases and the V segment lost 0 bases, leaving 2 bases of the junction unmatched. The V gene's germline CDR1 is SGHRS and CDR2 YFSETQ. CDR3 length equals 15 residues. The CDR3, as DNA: TGCGCCAGCAGCTTGGATGGGACAGGGGAAGAGACCCAGTACTTC. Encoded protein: CASSLDGTGEETQYF.

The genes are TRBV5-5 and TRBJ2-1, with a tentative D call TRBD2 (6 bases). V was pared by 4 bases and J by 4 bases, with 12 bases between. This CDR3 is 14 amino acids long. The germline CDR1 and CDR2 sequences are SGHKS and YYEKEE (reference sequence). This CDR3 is CASSPNGGYNEQFF. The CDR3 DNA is TGTGCCAGCAGCCCCAACGGGGGTTACAATGAGCAGTTCTTC.

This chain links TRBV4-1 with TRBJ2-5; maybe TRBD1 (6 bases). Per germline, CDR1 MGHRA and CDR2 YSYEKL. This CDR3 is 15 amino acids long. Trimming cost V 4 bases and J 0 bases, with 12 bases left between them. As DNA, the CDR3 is TGCGCCAGCAGCCGCGGACAGCTCAACCAAGAGACCCAGTACTTC. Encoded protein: CASSRGQLNQETQYF.